This T cell receptor beta chain was documented in a study of blood T cell repertoires in COVID-19. As for the study in general: The analysed material was cDNA or gDNA that came from T cells, B-cell-depleted T cells, or PBMCs.

The CDR3 is made up of 16 amino acids. V lost 7 bases and J 0 bases, leaving 13 bases between the germline ends. Germline CDR1 reads MDHEN; CDR2 reads SYDVKM. Followed longitudinally, the Seattle patients had been enrolled during active infection. In the original workflow: Reference gene primer amplification gave estimated nucleated cell counts. Only in-frame clones appear in the TCRdb table, and some are missing; sequencing was by immunoSEQ multiplex PCR. Clone size and V and J calls were adopted from that table, with D and trimming inferred from the DNA. The data contain 68,000 or so clones, roughly 90% of them seen just once; the ten biggest clones take up 7.3%.

The J gene is TRBJ1-6, the V gene TRBV28, with D tentatively TRBD1 (5 bases). This receptor was taken from a man aged 40-49 years with COVID-19, enrolled during active disease. The sequenced material came from peripheral blood. The CDR3: CASIGGSSSYNSPLHF. As DNA, the CDR3 is TGTGCCAGCATCGGGGGGAGTAGCTCCTATAATTCACCCCTCCACTTT.